The 14 T cell receptor beta chains below come from one sample, sequenced in a study of STAT5B mutations in CD4+ large granular lymphocyte leukemia. Clones were read by immunoSEQ multiplex PCR, and TCRdb kept only the in-frame ones, dropping some. The sample lists 22,000 or so clones, around 78% occurring once. Material for sequencing was CD4+ T cells from blood buffy coats. The receptors were gathered from a human donor in good health.

The chain links TRBV6-1 to TRBJ1-2; D ambiguous. The CDR3 length is 14 residues. Trimming shortened V by 3 bases and J by 9 bases, and 17 bases separated the two germline ends. Germline lookup yields CDR1 MNHNS and CDR2 SASEGT. CDR3 DNA: TGTGCCAGCAGTGACGGCAGGCTATTCGGCAGCTACACCTTC. It is translated as CASSDGRLFGSYTF.

The gene calls are TRBV29-1 and TRBJ2-4; TRBD1 is a possible D gene (5 bases). The germline V gene has CDR1 SQVTM and CDR2 ANQGSEA. The V gene lost 1 base and the J gene lost 0 bases, with 7 bases spanning the gap. The CDR3 extends over 14 amino acids. CDR3 residues: CSVEVQGAKNIQYF. CDR3 coding DNA: TGCAGCGTTGAAGTCCAGGGAGCCAAAAACATTCAGTACTTC.

The chain recombines TRBV6-5 with TRBJ2-7; 8 bases line up with TRBD1. The V gene's germline CDR1 is MNHEY and CDR2 SVGAGI. The CDR3 spans 14 residues. Trimming at V came to 6 bases and at J to 2 bases, leaving 6 bases not matched to a gene. The CDR3 DNA reads TGTGCCAGCAGACTCGGACAGGGCGCCTACGAGCAGTACTTC. Protein: CASRLGQGAYEQYF.

The chain combines TRBV28 with TRBJ1-2; weak D call: TRBD1 (6 bases). Trimming shortened V by 8 bases and J by 6 bases, and 19 bases separated the two germline ends. The CDR3 is made up of 14 amino acids. From germline, CDR1 is MDHEN and CDR2 SYDVKM. CDR3 sequence: CASVPLGGRDGYTF. The CDR3 coding sequence is TGTGCCAGCGTACCCCTCGGGGGGCGAGATGGCTACACCTTC.

V is TRBV7-2 and J is TRBJ2-5; D is ambiguous. The germline CDR1 and CDR2 sequences are SGHTA and FQGNSA. This CDR3 spans 13 amino acids. Trimming took 3 bases from V and 7 from J, leaving 12 bases between them. CDR3 residues: CASSLGATGTQYF. CDR3 DNA: TGTGCCAGCAGCTTGGGTGCGACGGGGACCCAGTACTTC.

This clone was found a few times. This chain joins TRBV28 and TRBJ2-2; D ambiguous. Germline CDR1 MDHEN, CDR2 SYDVKM. This CDR3 comprises 13 residues. Trimming took 4 bases from V and 2 from J, leaving 5 bases between them. The CDR3: CASSYQNTGELFF. In DNA form, the CDR3 reads TGTGCCAGCAGTTACCAAAACACCGGGGAGCTGTTTTTT.

The J gene is TRBJ1-2, the V gene TRBV7-2, with D maybe TRBD1 (5 bases). The CDR3 extends over 16 amino acids. V lost 1 base and J 0 bases, leaving 12 bases between the germline ends. The germline CDR1 and CDR2 sequences are SGHTA and FQGNSA. This chain's CDR3 is CASSLVGVGANYGYTF. The CDR3 DNA reads as TGTGCCAGCAGCTTAGTAGGGGTAGGGGCTAACTATGGCTACACCTTC. The whole variable domain, filled in from reference TRBV7-2 and TRBJ1-2, reads GAGVSQSPSNKVTEKGKDVELRCDPISGHTALYWYRQSLGQGLEFLIYFQGNSAPDKSGLPSDRFSAERTGGSVSTLTIQRTQQEDSAVYLCASSLVGVGANYGYTFGSGTRLTVV.

The chain links TRBV15 to TRBJ1-3; the D gene is possibly TRBD1 (6 bases). Trimming stripped 6 bases from V and 2 bases from J, with 17 bases between. The CDR3 contains 16 residues. Germline values: CDR1 LNHNV, CDR2 YYDKDF (reference sequence). The CDR3 region is CATREGVGVAGNTIYF. CDR3 coding DNA: TGTGCCACCAGAGAGGGGGTAGGGGTCGCTGGAAACACCATATATTTT. Based on the CDR3 plus reference TRBV15 and TRBJ1-3, the full variable domain is DAMVIQNPRYQVTQFGKPVTLSCSQTLNHNVMYWYQQKSSQAPKLLFHYYDKDFNNEADTPDNFQSRRPNTSFCFLDIRSPGLGDTAMYLCATREGVGVAGNTIYFGEGSWLTVV.

This chain connects TRBV6-5 to TRBJ1-2; tentatively, D is TRBD1 (6 bases). The CDR3 loop spans 13 amino acids. Trimming removed 5 bases from V and 4 bases from J, with 11 bases in between. CDR1 MNHEY and CDR2 SVGAGI come from the germline V gene. CDR3 in DNA: TGTGCCAGCAGTGGAGGGGGGAGCTATGGCTACACCTTC. This encodes CASSGGGSYGYTF.

This clone was seen a few times. The chain has TRBV28 and TRBJ1-1, with a tentative D call TRBD1 (5 bases). Germline CDR1 and CDR2: MDHEN and SYDVKM. The CDR3 spans 13 residues. V lost 9 bases and J lost 0, with 11 bases in between. CDR3 residues: CASGGVLNTEAFF. The CDR3 nucleotides read TGTGCCAGTGGAGGGGTGTTGAACACTGAAGCTTTCTTT.

The V gene is TRBV7-2, the J gene TRBJ1-1; 7 bases line up with TRBD1. The CDR3 sequence is 13 residues long. After removal of 7 bases from V and 3 bases from J, the junction contained 5 bases not matched to a gene. Germline V gene data show CDR1 as SGHTA and CDR2 as FQGNSA. In DNA form, the CDR3 reads TGTGCCAGCAACCGAGACAGGGACACTGAAGCTTTCTTT. Translating gives CASNRDRDTEAFF.

This rearrangement joins TRBV7-8 to TRBJ1-6, with D perhaps matching TRBD1 (5 bases). The V and J ends lost 1 base and 5 bases respectively, with 9 bases between them. This CDR3 region has 15 residues. Germline lookup yields CDR1 SGHVS and CDR2 FQNEAQ. CDR3 nucleotides: TGTGCCAGCAGCTTAGATAGGGGCCATAATTCACCCCTCCACTTT. Protein product: CASSLDRGHNSPLHF.

The rearrangement uses TRBV6-6 and TRBJ2-3; 8 nucleotides line up with TRBD1. The CDR3 runs to 14 residues. CDR1 is MNHNY and CDR2 is SVGAGI in the germline V gene (reference sequence). V lost 5 bases and J lost 4; bases outside the gene matches: 5. CDR3 sequence: CASSHQDRADTQYF. The CDR3 bases are TGTGCCAGCAGTCATCAGGACAGGGCAGATACGCAGTATTTT.

The V and J genes are TRBV7-2 and TRBJ2-4; D is unresolved. Trimming left V 1 base short and J 2 bases short, with 6 bases between. CDR1 is SGHTA, CDR2 FQGNSA, per germline. This CDR3 comprises 14 residues. The CDR3 DNA sequence: TGTGCCAGCAGCTTAGAAGGGCCCAAAAACATTCAGTACTTC. Encoded protein: CASSLEGPKNIQYF.